The present TCR beta chain was sequenced within a study of shared clonotypes between healthy human individuals. Broader study findings: Sampling used blood alone; tissue repertoires probably differ.

Naive CD8 cells lacked CD45RO, underwent positive selection for CCR7 and left out terminally differentiated effector memory CD45RA+ cells. Donors comprised healthy HIV-negative adults lacking recent acute infections or vaccinations. Those who donated, Caucasian adults without exception, all lived in Nashville, Tennessee. TCRdb's copy holds only in-frame clones and misses some; the assay was immunoSEQ multiplex PCR. Here the sample spans 2 million or so clones, about 95% being singletons. A word on this clone: The target antigen is unknown.

The source is a man aged 18 to 29 in good health. The sample consisted of naive CD8+ T cells sorted from blood.

The CDR3 DNA reads as TGTGCCACCTATGACCGCCCTAATGAAAAACTGTTTTTT. Its protein product is CATYDRPNEKLFF. V and J are TRBV19 and TRBJ1-4, with D unresolved. CDR1 is LNHDA, CDR2 SQIVND, per germline (reference sequence). V lost 10 bases and J 3 bases, leaving 12 bases between the germline ends. The CDR3 runs to 13 residues.